This T cell receptor (beta chain) emerged from a study of CD8+ T cells in alopecia areata. About the study: Severity was scored as percentage of affected scalp area in treated patients. General study results and limits: Scalp clonality decreased significantly with tofacitinib, and so did expanded CD8+ clones among the top 100.

Remarks on this clone: The antigen remains unidentified. Without the conserved terminal phenylalanine or tryptophan, this CDR3 likely stems from a read error.

Specified treatment: oral pan-JAK inhibitor, 5-10 mg twice daily. RNA extraction and reverse transcription yielded cDNA as sequencing template. TCRdb keeps only in-frame clones here, not all; method: immunoSEQ multiplex PCR. The table shows about 94,000 clones, with over 70% occurring only once. The J segment lost 0 bases and the V segment lost 5 bases, leaving 3 bases of the junction unmatched. This CDR3 region has 15 residues. Germline V CDR1 and CDR2: SQVTM, ANQGSEA. This chain links TRBV29-1 with TRBJ2-3; 12 bases agree with TRBD2. This material consisted of CD8+ T cells sorted from blood, taken around week 44, from a patient treated with tofacitinib. This receptor was taken from a human donor with alopecia areata. The CDR3 coding sequence is TGCAGCGTTCTCCTAGCGGGGGGGAGCACAGATACGCAGTATTCT. This translates into CSVLLAGGSTDTQYS.